This T cell receptor beta chain was identified in a study of T cell changes during pregnancy in multiple sclerosis. This table comes from immunoSEQ multiplex PCR, and its TCRdb copy is limited to in-frame clones, with some not included. Seen here are roughly 40,000 clones, about 89% observed once, and the top ten hold less than 0.7%. This clone turned up a few times. V was clipped by 0 bases and J by 4 bases, with 3 bases between them. The V gene's germline CDR1 is MGHRA and CDR2 YSYEKL. There are 13 residues in the CDR3. This TCR derives from a female donor with multiple sclerosis, enrolled in a pregnancy study. The specimen was CD4+ T cells from peripheral blood mononuclear cells, collected in the first trimester of pregnancy. This sequence joins TRBV4-1 and TRBJ2-2; D remains ambiguous. CDR3 region: CASSQERTGELFF. The CDR3 region has the DNA TGCGCCAGCAGCCAAGAGCGCACCGGGGAGCTGTTTTTT.